This T cell receptor (beta chain) was sequenced for a study of blood T cell repertoires in COVID-19. Study-level background: T cells, B-cell-depleted T cells, or PBMCs supplied cDNA or gDNA.

As originally analysed: How many nucleated cells were present was estimated from reference gene primer amplification. Profiling relied on immunoSEQ multiplex PCR, and the TCRdb table lists in-frame clones only, not all of them. V and J calls and clone size follow that table, whereas D and trimming were derived from the DNA. The sample lists around 390,000 clones, approximately 87% seen once, with approximately 9.3% in the top ten. Study members were between roughly 18 and 89 years old and lived in roughly 24 US regions. Trimming left V 2 bases short and J 6 bases short, with 11 bases between. The CDR3 extends over 12 amino acids. Per the germline V gene, CDR1 is GTSNPN and CDR2 is SVGIG (reference sequence). In its sample, this clone was seen once.

The sample consisted of PBMCs or T cells enriched from blood (not recorded which). V usage is TRBV30 and J usage is TRBJ2-7; D perhaps matches TRBD1 (5 bases). This TCR derives from a woman aged 45-60 years who had recovered from COVID-19. CDR3 loop: CAWSQPGIEQYF. The CDR3 DNA reads as TGTGCCTGGAGTCAACCAGGGATCGAGCAGTACTTC.